The 20 T cell receptor beta chains listed next were all sequenced from one sample in a study of T cell responses to AZD1222 COVID-19 vaccine. Data came from immunoSEQ multiplex PCR; TCRdb stores just in-frame clones and leaves some out. The table lists roughly 180,000 clones, about 90% of them singletons. Here the sequenced sample was peripheral blood, taken 28 days after the second AZD1222 dose. The receptors stem from an adult who received the AZD1222 COVID-19 vaccine.

V and J are TRBV4-1 and TRBJ1-5, with D unclear. The CDR3 consists of 15 residues. The V gene lost 1 base and the J gene lost 3 bases, with 10 bases spanning the gap. Germline loops: CDR1 MGHRA, CDR2 YSYEKL. The chain's CDR3 is CASSQGDGFNQPQHF. The CDR3 nucleotides read TGCGCCAGCAGCCAAGGAGACGGCTTCAATCAGCCCCAGCATTTT.

The sample holds one count of this clone. The V call is TRBV29-1, the J call TRBJ2-1, with TRBD1 matching 7 bases. Per the germline V gene, CDR1 is SQVTM and CDR2 is ANQGSEA. CDR3 size: 13 residues. Trimming cost V 4 bases and J 8 bases; bases outside gene matches: 8. The CDR3 nucleotides are TGCAGCGTTGGCCGCAGGGGGTCGGATGAGCAGTTCTTC. Translated: CSVGRRGSDEQFF.

This chain uses TRBV2 with TRBJ1-1, with no clear D. Per the germline V gene, CDR1 is SNHLY and CDR2 is FYNNEI. Trimming pared 7 bases from V and 6 bases from J, leaving 18 bases between. This CDR3 is built from 14 residues. The CDR3 coding sequence is TGTGCCAGCACCCTGACAAGTCTCTACCCTGAAGCTTTCTTT. As protein: CASTLTSLYPEAFF.

The chain carries TRBV6-2 or TRBV6-3 and TRBJ2-1; no firm D call. The V end lost 5 bases, the J end lost 4 bases, and 18 bases lay between the germline ends. Germline CDR1 reads MNHEY; CDR2 reads SVGEGT. There are 16 residues in the CDR3. The CDR3 DNA reads as TGTGCCAGCAGTGCAGTTGTGACAACCCCTTACAATGAGCAGTTCTTC. Protein sequence: CASSAVVTTPYNEQFF.

The chain couples TRBV19 to TRBJ1-4; D might be TRBD1 (6 bases). The CDR3 loop spans 15 amino acids. Trimming took off 6 bases at V and 0 bases at J, with 11 bases between the two ends. Germline V gene data show CDR1 as LNHDA and CDR2 as SQIVND (reference sequence). The CDR3 DNA follows: TGTGCCAGTAGAAGGACAGTTGCAACTAATGAAAAACTGTTTTTT. It is translated as CASRRTVATNEKLFF.

Of note for this clone: The same CDR3 also results from other DNA sequences found in this sample. The chain joins TRBV4-1 to TRBJ2-7; D unclear. The CDR3 is 14 amino acids. V was trimmed by 1 base and J by 1 base, leaving 8 bases between them. In germline, CDR1 is MGHRA, CDR2 YSYEKL. The CDR3 region has the DNA TGCGCCAGCAGCCAAGCGGGCGGTTCCTACGAGCAGTACTTC. It translates to CASSQAGGSYEQYF.

The chain combines TRBV5-6 with TRBJ1-1; TRBD1 agrees at 8 bases. Germline V gene data show CDR1 as SGHDT and CDR2 as YYEEEE. V was clipped by 3 bases and J by 1 base; unmatched bases: 2. CDR3 length: 14 amino acids. CDR3 amino acids: CASSSGGENTEAFF. CDR3 in DNA: TGTGCCAGCAGCTCAGGGGGCGAGAACACTGAAGCTTTCTTT.

This chain joins TRBV7-6 and TRBJ2-1; no definite D call. CDR1 SGHVS and CDR2 FNYEAQ come from the germline V gene. The CDR3 length is 15 residues. V was pared by 0 bases and J by 10 bases, with 16 bases between. The CDR3 DNA is TGTGCCAGCAGCTTAGCGGGGTCAGACTCTGGCGAGCAGTTCTTC. It yields the protein CASSLAGSDSGEQFF.

The J gene is TRBJ2-1, the V gene TRBV10-3; 10 nucleotides match TRBD1. This CDR3 has 14 residues. Germline CDR1 and CDR2: ENHRY and SYGVKD. Trimming at V came to 5 bases and at J to 7 bases, leaving 5 bases not matched to a gene. CDR3 in DNA: TGTGCCATCAGTCGTCCGGGACAGGGGAATGAGCAGTTCTTC. Translation: CAISRPGQGNEQFF.

This chain links TRBV2 with TRBJ1-1; 7 bases agree with TRBD1. The ends lost 6 bases at V and 3 bases at J; junction bases unmatched: 4. Germline CDR1 reads SNHLY; CDR2 reads FYNNEI. The CDR3 totals 13 residues. The CDR3 region is CASSGTADTEAFF. Here the CDR3 DNA reads TGTGCCAGCAGCGGGACAGCGGACACTGAAGCTTTCTTT.

The chain combines TRBV5-6 with TRBJ2-5; 10 bases align to TRBD1. The CDR3 extends over 14 amino acids. With 2 bases clipped from V and 4 bases from J, the junction kept 2 bases outside the gene matches. Germline lookup yields CDR1 SGHDT and CDR2 YYEEEE. The CDR3 DNA is TGTGCCAGCAGCTTTTGGGACAGGGGAGAGACCCAGTACTTC. Translating it yields CASSFWDRGETQYF.

The chain carries TRBV4-1 and TRBJ1-1; maybe TRBD1 (5 bases). The germline gives CDR1 MGHRA, CDR2 YSYEKL. This CDR3 region has 15 residues. The V end lost 4 bases, the J end lost 2 bases, and 14 bases lay between the germline ends. DNA for the CDR3: TGCGCCAGCAGCCCCTTAGGCAGGGCAAACACTGAAGCTTTCTTT. This codes for CASSPLGRANTEAFF.

The rearrangement links TRBV11-3 to TRBJ2-1; 8 nucleotides line up with TRBD1. Germline trimming cut 0 bases from V and 4 bases from J; bases unmatched to any gene: 5. In germline, CDR1 is SGHNT, CDR2 YENEEA. This CDR3 has 16 amino acids. CDR3 in DNA: TGTGCCAGCAGCTTAGATCTTGGGACAGGTTACAATGAGCAGTTCTTC. The encoded protein is CASSLDLGTGYNEQFF.

The chain combines TRBV2 with TRBJ1-2; 8 positions agree with TRBD1. V was pared by 7 bases and J by 2 bases, with 6 bases of the junction left unmatched. CDR1 and CDR2 (germline): SNHLY, FYNNEI. The CDR3 covers 14 residues. The CDR3: CASTPGQGNYGYTF. CDR3 in DNA: TGTGCCAGCACCCCCGGACAGGGCAACTATGGCTACACCTTC.

The chain recombines TRBV11-2 with TRBJ2-1; the match to TRBD2 covers 12 bases. The CDR3 length is 19 residues. CDR1 SGHAT and CDR2 FQNNGV come from the germline V gene. V lost 3 bases to trimming and J lost 0 bases; unmatched junction nucleotides: 9. Written as DNA, the CDR3 is TGTGCCAGCAGCTTTTCATCGACTAGCGGGGGCCCCTCCTACAATGAGCAGTTCTTC. It is translated as CASSFSSTSGGPSYNEQFF.

This clone was observed a single time. The chain carries TRBV5-1 and TRBJ1-2; 7 bases are shared with TRBD1. CDR3 length: 15 amino acids. The junction had 9 bases not matched to a gene; V was cut back by 5 bases and J by 2 bases. Germline V gives CDR1 SGHRS, CDR2 YFSETQ. The CDR3 sequence is CASRFSTGDNYGYTF. The CDR3 DNA follows: TGCGCCAGCAGGTTCAGTACAGGGGACAACTATGGCTACACCTTC.

This chain uses TRBV29-1 with TRBJ1-2; D unresolved. The germline V and J ends were trimmed by 6 bases and 4 bases, with 12 bases remaining between them. The CDR3 length is 12 residues. Germline CDR1 reads SQVTM; CDR2 reads ANQGSEA. In DNA, the CDR3 is TGCAGCGTGCTGGGAGTAGGCTATGGCTACACCTTC. It is translated as CSVLGVGYGYTF.

CDR3 protein: CASSTHRVGDEQFF. The CDR3 DNA follows: TGTGCCAGCAGCACCCACAGGGTTGGGGATGAGCAGTTCTTC. V and J are TRBV7-3 and TRBJ2-1; the D gene is possibly TRBD1 (6 bases). The V end was cut by 5 bases, the J end by 8 bases, with 16 bases between. Germline loops: CDR1 SGHTA, CDR2 FQGTGA. The CDR3 is 14 amino acids.

V and J are TRBV5-1 and TRBJ2-5, with D uncertain. CDR1 SGHRS and CDR2 YFSETQ come from the germline V gene. V lost 4 bases and J 2 bases, leaving 3 bases between the germline ends. The length of the CDR3 is 11 residues. DNA for the CDR3: TGCGCCAGCAGCCTGCAAGAGACCCAGTACTTC. It codes for CASSLQETQYF.

This clone was seen just once. The gene calls are TRBV4-1 and TRBJ1-2; perhaps TRBD1 as D (5 bases). Germline loops: CDR1 MGHRA, CDR2 YSYEKL. V lost 0 bases and J 3 bases, leaving 20 bases between the germline ends. CDR3 length: 18 amino acids. For the CDR3, the DNA is TGCGCCAGCAGCCAAGATGGGGGTCGGGGGAGGTTGGACTATGGCTACACCTTC. It codes for CASSQDGGRGRLDYGYTF.